This is a list of T cell receptor beta chains from one sample in a study of blood T cell repertoires in COVID-19. The assay was immunoSEQ multiplex PCR, and TCRdb's table has in-frame clones only and misses some. The sample holds 350,000 to 450,000 clones, roughly 84% seen once. Sequenced sample: PBMCs or T cells enriched from blood (not recorded which). The receptor set was obtained from a young woman who had been exposed to COVID-19. Each CDR3 is given with its conserved first and last residue. A D gene is named only where the DNA matches it firmly. Some rows mark clone size as missing; the rest say once, few, many or name a class of expanded clone.

len	v_gene	abundance	d_gene	j_gene	CDR3aa	CDR3nt
14	TRBV19	few	-	TRBJ1-5	CASSFPAGYQPQHF	TGTGCCAGTAGTTTTCCCGCAGGCTATCAGCCCCAGCATTTT
14	TRBV10-2	-	TRBD2	TRBJ2-1	CASSEPGLANEQFF	TGCGCCAGCAGTGAGCCGGGACTAGCCAATGAGCAGTTCTTC
14	TRBV5-1	-	TRBD2	TRBJ2-1	CASSSTSGYNEQFF	TGCGCCAGCAGCTCAACTAGCGGATACAATGAGCAGTTCTTC
15	TRBV4-2	-	TRBD1	TRBJ1-2	CASSLPGQGARRYTF	TGTGCCAGCAGCCTCCCAGGACAGGGGGCGCGGAGATACACCTTC
15	TRBV5-1	-	TRBD1	TRBJ1-2	CASSEGNRGDYGYTF	TGCGCCAGCAGCGAGGGGAACAGGGGAGACTATGGCTACACCTTC
14	TRBV2	-	-	TRBJ1-2	CASSEIAGARGYTF	TGTGCCAGCAGTGAAATAGCAGGGGCTCGGGGCTACACCTTC
16	TRBV11-2	-	-	TRBJ2-7	CASSLDPSAGRYEQYF	TGTGCCAGCAGCTTAGATCCATCTGCGGGACGCTACGAGCAGTACTTC
14	TRBV19	-	TRBD2	TRBJ2-7	CASSIRGGGYEQYF	TGTGCCAGTAGTATACGTGGCGGGGGGTACGAGCAGTACTTC
16	TRBV3-1/TRBV3-2	-	-	TRBJ2-3	CASSQERLTSTDTQYF	TGTGCCAGCAGCCAAGAGAGACTAACTAGCACAGATACGCAGTATTTT
14	TRBV6-5	-	TRBD1	TRBJ2-1	CASSPGTGSNEQFF	TGTGCCAGCAGTCCCGGGACAGGGAGCAATGAGCAGTTCTTC
14	TRBV18	-	-	TRBJ2-7	CASSSSSQRYEQYF	TGTGCCAGCTCATCGAGCAGCCAGCGGTACGAGCAGTACTTC